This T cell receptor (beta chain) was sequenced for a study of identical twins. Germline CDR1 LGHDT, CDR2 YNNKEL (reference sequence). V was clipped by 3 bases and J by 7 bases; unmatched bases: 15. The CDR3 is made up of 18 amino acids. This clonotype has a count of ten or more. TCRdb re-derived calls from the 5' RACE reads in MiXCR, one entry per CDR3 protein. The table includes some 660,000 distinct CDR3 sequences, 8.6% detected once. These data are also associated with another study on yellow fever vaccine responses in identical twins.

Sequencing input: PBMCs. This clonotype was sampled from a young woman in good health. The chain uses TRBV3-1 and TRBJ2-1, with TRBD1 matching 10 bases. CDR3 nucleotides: TGTGCCAGCAGCCACGGGACAGGGGCGGGGGCCGGCGTAAATGAGCAGTTCTTC. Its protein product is CASSHGTGAGAGVNEQFF.